The clone carrying this TCR beta chain showed up just once. Assay used: immunoSEQ multiplex PCR; TCRdb lists only in-frame clones, some missing. The sample comprises tens of thousands of clones, 92% of which are singletons, and approximately 3.6% rests with the top ten. This entry belongs to a study of OX40 agonist ivuxolimab in advanced cancers. This material consisted of CD4+ or CD8+ T cells sorted from blood, taken in a trial of the OX40 agonist ivuxolimab. The sequence was obtained from an adult with an advanced solid tumor such as melanoma, head and neck, liver or kidney cancer.

The CDR3 protein is CASSTDRGYEQYF. CDR3 nucleotides: TGTGCCAGCAGTACGGACAGGGGCTACGAGCAGTACTTC. This chain joins TRBV28 and TRBJ2-7, with 9 bases lining up with TRBD1. Germline CDR1 reads MDHEN; CDR2 reads SYDVKM. V trimming: 5 bases; J trimming: 3 bases; junction bases outside the gene matches: 2. The CDR3 runs 13 residues.